This record covers a single T cell receptor beta chain. As yet, its antigen is unknown. A multiplex PCR was run with 60 Vbeta primers and 13 Jbeta primers. The authors' processing: In a later analysis, the count reached 74 million or so unique TCR beta chains, with about 12 million shared. TCRdb's copy holds only in-frame clones and misses some; the assay was immunoSEQ multiplex PCR. D and trimming were read from the DNA, whereas the V and J calls and clone size are those reported in that table. The table has some 250,000 clones, roughly four fifths seen once. The data were taken from a study of cytomegalovirus exposure and HLA in healthy donors. Whole-study findings and limits: Associated with HLA alleles at 0.05 false discovery rate in a later analysis were approximately 17,000 TCR beta sequences.

The V and J ends lost 4 bases and 7 bases respectively, with 18 bases between them. The CDR3 is 15 amino acids. The germline V gene has CDR1 SGHRS and CDR2 YFSETQ. The sample consisted of PBMCs. The chain couples TRBV5-1 to TRBJ2-1; D is unclear. The receptor was isolated from an older woman in good health and CMV-seropositive. The CDR3 sequence: CASSPALGAQNEQFF. The CDR3 DNA follows: TGCGCCAGCAGCCCAGCCCTAGGAGCTCAGAATGAGCAGTTCTTC.